Sequencing of this T cell receptor (beta chain) was carried out in a study of blood T cell repertoires in COVID-19. Across the study: Acute and convalescent COVID-19 specimens originated in the United States, Italy and Spain. Nucleic acid was either cDNA or gDNA, and it came from T cells, B-cell-depleted T cells, or PBMCs.

Clones were sequenced by immunoSEQ multiplex PCR, and TCRdb holds only the in-frame ones, with some missing. In the table there are 250,000 to 300,000 clones, 82% of which are singletons. This CDR3 comprises 16 residues. Germline CDR1 reads SGHRS; CDR2 reads YFSETQ. Deletions cut 2 bases from V and 4 bases from J, with 19 bases between. Clinical histories supplied by participants themselves formed the basis of cohort assignment. In the 2 weeks before study entry, exposed participants met a COVID-19 case, which was PCR-confirmed or clinician-diagnosed. The sequence came from a man in his forties or fifties who had been exposed to COVID-19. The V gene is TRBV5-1, the J gene TRBJ2-7; no reliable D call. The sample taken for sequencing was PBMCs or T cells enriched from blood (not recorded which). The CDR3 protein is CASSLISMESSYEQYF. In nucleotides, the CDR3 is TGCGCCAGCAGCTTAATTTCCATGGAGAGTTCGTACGAGCAGTACTTC.